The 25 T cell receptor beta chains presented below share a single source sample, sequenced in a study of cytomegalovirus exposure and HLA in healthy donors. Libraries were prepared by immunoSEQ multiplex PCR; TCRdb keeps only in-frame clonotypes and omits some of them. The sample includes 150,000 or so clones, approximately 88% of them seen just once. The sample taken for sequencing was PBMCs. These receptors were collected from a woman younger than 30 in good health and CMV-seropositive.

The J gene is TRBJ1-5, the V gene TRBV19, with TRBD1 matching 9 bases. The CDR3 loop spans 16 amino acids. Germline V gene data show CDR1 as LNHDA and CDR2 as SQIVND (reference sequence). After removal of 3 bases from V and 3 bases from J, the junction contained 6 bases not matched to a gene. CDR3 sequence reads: CASSMGGQGPNQPQHF. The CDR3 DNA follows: TGTGCCAGTAGTATGGGAGGACAGGGGCCCAATCAGCCCCAGCATTTT.

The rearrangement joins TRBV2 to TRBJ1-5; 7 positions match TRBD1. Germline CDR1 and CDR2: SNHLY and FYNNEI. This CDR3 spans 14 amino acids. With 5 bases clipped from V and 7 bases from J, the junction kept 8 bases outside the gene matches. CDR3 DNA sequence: TGTGCCAGCAGTTCTGACAGGGCTTGGCAGCCCCAGCATTTT. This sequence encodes CASSSDRAWQPQHF. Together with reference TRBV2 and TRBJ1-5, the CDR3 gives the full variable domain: EPEVTQTPSHQVTQMGQEVILRCVPISNHLYFYWYRQILGQKVEFLVSFYNNEISEKSEIFDDQFSVERPDGSNFTLKIRSTKLEDSAMYFCASSSDRAWQPQHFGDGTRLSIL.

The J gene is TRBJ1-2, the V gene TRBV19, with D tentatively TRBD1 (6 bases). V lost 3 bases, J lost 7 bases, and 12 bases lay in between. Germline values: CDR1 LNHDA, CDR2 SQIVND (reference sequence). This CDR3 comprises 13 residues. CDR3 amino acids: CASSIRGQTGYTF. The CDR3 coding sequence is TGTGCCAGTAGTATCAGAGGACAGACTGGCTACACCTTC.

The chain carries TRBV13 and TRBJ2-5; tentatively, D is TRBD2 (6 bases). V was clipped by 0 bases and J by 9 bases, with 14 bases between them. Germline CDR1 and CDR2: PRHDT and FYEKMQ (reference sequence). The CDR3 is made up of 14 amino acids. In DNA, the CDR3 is TGTGCCAGCAGCTTAGGCTTGCGGCGCGGGGCCCAGTACTTC. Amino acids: CASSLGLRRGAQYF.

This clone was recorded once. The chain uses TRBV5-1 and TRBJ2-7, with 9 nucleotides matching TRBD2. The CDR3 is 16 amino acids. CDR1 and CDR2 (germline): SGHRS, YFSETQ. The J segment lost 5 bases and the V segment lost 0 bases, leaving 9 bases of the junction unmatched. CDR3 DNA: TGCGCCAGCAGCTTGGAAACGGGCGGGAGGGCCGACGAGCAGTACTTC. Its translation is CASSLETGGRADEQYF.

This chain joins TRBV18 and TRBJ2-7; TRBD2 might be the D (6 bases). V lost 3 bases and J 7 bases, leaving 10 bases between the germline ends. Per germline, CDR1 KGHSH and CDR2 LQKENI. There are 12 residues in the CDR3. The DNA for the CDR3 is TGTGCCAGCTCACCGACTAGTTTTGAGCAGTACTTC. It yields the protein CASSPTSFEQYF.

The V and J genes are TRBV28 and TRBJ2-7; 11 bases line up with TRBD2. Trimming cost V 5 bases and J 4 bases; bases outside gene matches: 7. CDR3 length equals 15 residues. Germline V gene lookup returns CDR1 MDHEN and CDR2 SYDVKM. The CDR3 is CASSGPGLADYEQYF. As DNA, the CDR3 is TGTGCCAGCAGTGGACCGGGACTAGCGGATTACGAGCAGTACTTC.

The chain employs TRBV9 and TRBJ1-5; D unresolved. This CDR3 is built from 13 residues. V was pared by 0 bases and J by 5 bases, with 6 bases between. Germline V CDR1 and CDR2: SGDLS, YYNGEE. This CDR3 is CASSVVADQPQHF. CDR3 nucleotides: TGTGCCAGCAGCGTAGTCGCGGATCAGCCCCAGCATTTT.

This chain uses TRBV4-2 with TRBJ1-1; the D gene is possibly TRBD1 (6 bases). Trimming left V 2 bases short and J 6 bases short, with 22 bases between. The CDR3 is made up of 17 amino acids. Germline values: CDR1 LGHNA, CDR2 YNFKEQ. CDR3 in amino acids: CASSQFPRGRGDAEAFF. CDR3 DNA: TGTGCCAGCAGCCAATTTCCCAGGGGACGGGGGGACGCTGAAGCTTTCTTT.

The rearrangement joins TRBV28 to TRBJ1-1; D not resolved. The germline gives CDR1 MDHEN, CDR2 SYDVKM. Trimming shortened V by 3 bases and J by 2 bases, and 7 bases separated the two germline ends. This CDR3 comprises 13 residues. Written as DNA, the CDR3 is TGTGCCAGCAGTTTTACTGTTAACACTGAAGCTTTCTTT. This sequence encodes CASSFTVNTEAFF.

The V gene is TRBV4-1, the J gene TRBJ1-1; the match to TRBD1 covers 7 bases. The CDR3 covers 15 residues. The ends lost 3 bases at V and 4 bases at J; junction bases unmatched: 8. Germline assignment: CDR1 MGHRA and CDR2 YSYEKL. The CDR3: CASSQRTGGTTEAFF. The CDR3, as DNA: TGCGCCAGCAGCCAGAGGACAGGAGGGACCACTGAAGCTTTCTTT.

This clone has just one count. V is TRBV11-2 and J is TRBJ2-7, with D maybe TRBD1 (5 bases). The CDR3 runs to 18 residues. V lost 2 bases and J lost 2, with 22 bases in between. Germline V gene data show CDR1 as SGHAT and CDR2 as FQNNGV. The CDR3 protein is CASSLWPQGPGQTYEQYF. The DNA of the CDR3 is TGTGCCAGCAGCTTATGGCCCCAGGGCCCGGGCCAAACCTACGAGCAGTACTTC.

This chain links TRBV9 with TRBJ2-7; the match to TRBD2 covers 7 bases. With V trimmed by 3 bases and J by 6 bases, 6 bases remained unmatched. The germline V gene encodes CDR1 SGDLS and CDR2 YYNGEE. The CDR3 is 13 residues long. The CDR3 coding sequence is TGTGCCAGCAGCGCCTTCACGGGAGGCGAGCAGTACTTC. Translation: CASSAFTGGEQYF.

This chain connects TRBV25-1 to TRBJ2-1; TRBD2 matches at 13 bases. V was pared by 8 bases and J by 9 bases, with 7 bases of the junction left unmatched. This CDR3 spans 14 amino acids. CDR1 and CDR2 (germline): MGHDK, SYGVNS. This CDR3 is CASQWTSGSSEQFF. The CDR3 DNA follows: TGTGCCAGCCAATGGACTAGCGGGAGTAGTGAGCAGTTCTTC.

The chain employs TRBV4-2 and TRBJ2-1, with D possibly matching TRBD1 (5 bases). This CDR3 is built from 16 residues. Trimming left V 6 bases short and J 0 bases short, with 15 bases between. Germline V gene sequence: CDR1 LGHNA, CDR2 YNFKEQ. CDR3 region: CASRKLGLSSYNEQFF. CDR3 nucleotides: TGTGCCAGCAGAAAACTGGGGCTTAGCTCCTACAATGAGCAGTTCTTC.

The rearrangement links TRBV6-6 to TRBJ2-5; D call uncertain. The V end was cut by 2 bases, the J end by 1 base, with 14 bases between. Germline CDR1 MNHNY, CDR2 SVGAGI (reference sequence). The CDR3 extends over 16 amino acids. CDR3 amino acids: CASSYRGSGFQETQYF. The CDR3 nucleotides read TGTGCCAGCAGTTACAGAGGTTCCGGTTTCCAAGAGACCCAGTACTTC.

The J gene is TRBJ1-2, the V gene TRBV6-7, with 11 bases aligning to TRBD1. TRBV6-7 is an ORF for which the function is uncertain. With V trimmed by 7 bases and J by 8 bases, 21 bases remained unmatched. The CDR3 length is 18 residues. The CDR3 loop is CASTTAGQGVPPPRGYTF. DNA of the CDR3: TGTGCCAGCACCACCGCGGGACAGGGGGTCCCGCCCCCCAGGGGCTACACCTTC.

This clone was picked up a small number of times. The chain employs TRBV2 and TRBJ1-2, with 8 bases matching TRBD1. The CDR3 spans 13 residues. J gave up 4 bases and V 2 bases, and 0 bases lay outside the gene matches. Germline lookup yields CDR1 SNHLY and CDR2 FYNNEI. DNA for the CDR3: TGTGCCAGCAGTGAACAGGGGGCCTATGGCTACACCTTC. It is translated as CASSEQGAYGYTF.

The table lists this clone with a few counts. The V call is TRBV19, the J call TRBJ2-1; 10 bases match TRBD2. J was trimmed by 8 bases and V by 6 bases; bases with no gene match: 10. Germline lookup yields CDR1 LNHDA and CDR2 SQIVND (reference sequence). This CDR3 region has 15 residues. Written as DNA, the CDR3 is TGTGCCAGTAGGGGACTAGCGCCCCTCGGATATGAGCAGTTCTTC. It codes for CASRGLAPLGYEQFF.

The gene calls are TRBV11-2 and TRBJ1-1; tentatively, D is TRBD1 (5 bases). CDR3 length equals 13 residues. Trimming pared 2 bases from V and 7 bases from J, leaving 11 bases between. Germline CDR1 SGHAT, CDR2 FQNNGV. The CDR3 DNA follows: TGTGCCAGCAGCTTACCTCACCAGGGTGAAGCTTTCTTT. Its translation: CASSLPHQGEAFF. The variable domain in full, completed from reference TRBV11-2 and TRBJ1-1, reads EAGVAQSPRYKIIEKRQSVAFWCNPISGHATLYWYQQILGQGPKLLIQFQNNGVVDDSQLPKDRFSAERLKGVDSTLKIQPAKLEDSAVYLCASSLPHQGEAFFGQGTRLTVV.

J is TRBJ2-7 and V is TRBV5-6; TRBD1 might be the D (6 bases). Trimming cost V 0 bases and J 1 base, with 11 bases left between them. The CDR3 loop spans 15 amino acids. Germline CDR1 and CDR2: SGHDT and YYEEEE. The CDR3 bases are TGTGCCAGCAGCTTGGCAGGGGCCAGGTCCTACGAGCAGTACTTC. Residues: CASSLAGARSYEQYF.

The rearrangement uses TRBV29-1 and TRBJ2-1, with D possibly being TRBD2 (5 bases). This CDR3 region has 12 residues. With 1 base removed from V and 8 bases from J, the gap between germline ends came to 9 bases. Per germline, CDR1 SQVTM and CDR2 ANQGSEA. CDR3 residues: CSVEGLDYEQFF. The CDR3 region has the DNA TGCAGCGTTGAAGGCCTGGACTATGAGCAGTTCTTC.

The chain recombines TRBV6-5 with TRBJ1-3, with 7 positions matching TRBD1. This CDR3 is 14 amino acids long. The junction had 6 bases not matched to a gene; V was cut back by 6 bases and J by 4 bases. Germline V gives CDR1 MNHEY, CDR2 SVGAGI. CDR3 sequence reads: CASSAGGRGNTIYF. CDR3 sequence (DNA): TGTGCCAGCAGCGCAGGGGGGAGAGGAAACACCATATATTTT.

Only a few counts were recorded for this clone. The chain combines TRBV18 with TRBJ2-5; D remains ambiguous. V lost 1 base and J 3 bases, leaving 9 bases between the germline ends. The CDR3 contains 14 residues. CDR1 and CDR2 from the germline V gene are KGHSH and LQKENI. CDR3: CASSPRVAEETQYF. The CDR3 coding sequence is TGTGCCAGCTCACCACGAGTTGCGGAAGAGACCCAGTACTTC.

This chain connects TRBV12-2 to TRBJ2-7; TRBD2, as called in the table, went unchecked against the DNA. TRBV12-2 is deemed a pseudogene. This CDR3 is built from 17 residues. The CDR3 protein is CASLHRTVGGPSYEQYF. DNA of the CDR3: TGTGCAAGTCTCCATAGGACTGTGGGAGGGCCTTCCTACGAGCAGTACTTC.